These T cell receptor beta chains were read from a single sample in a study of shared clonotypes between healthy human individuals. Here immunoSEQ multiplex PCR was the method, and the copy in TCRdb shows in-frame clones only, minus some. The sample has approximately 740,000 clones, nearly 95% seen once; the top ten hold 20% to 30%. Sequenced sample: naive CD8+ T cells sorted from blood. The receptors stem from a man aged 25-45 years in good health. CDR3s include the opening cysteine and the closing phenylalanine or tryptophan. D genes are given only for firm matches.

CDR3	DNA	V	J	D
CASSPRTGAQETQYF	TGTGCCAGCAGCCCCCGGACAGGGGCGCAAGAGACCCAGTACTTC	TRBV7-9	TRBJ2-5	TRBD1
CASRHVAPLAPYEQYF	TGTGCCAGCAGACATGTAGCCCCCCTAGCCCCCTACGAGCAGTACTTC	TRBV11-2	TRBJ2-7	NA
CASSLGTSGSIQETQYF	TGTGCCAGCAGCTTGGGGACTAGCGGGAGTATCCAAGAGACCCAGTACTTC	TRBV5-4	TRBJ2-5	TRBD2
CAISESRGSYEQYF	TGTGCCATCAGTGAGTCGCGGGGCTCCTACGAGCAGTACTTC	TRBV10-3	TRBJ2-7	NA
CAWSPTGQGTQPQHF	TGTGCCTGGAGCCCTACTGGGCAGGGGACTCAGCCCCAGCATTTT	TRBV30	TRBJ1-5	NA
CASSHRGTSGRATDTQYF	TGCGCCAGCAGTCACCGAGGGACTAGCGGGAGGGCGACAGATACGCAGTATTTT	TRBV23-1	TRBJ2-3	TRBD2
CASGSPVGDLTDTQYF	TGTGCTAGTGGTTCGCCCGTGGGGGACCTCACAGATACGCAGTATTTT	TRBV12-5	TRBJ2-3	NA
CASTSDRGGNQPQHF	TGTGCCAGCACCTCCGACAGGGGAGGGAATCAGCCCCAGCATTTT	TRBV18	TRBJ1-5	TRBD1
CASSQGLAGVGVFSYEQYF	TGTGCCAGCAGCCAAGGACTAGCGGGAGTGGGAGTATTTTCATACGAGCAGTACTTC	TRBV5-6	TRBJ2-7	TRBD2
CASSISSGFTDTQYF	TGTGCCAGCAGTATATCTAGCGGATTCACAGATACGCAGTATTTT	TRBV6-5	TRBJ2-3	TRBD2
CASSGASESSYNEQFF	TGTGCCAGCAGTGGTGCTAGCGAAAGCTCCTACAATGAGCAGTTCTTC	TRBV7-6	TRBJ2-1	NA
CASAPISYEQYF	TGTGCCAGCGCCCCGATCTCCTACGAGCAGTACTTC	TRBV28	TRBJ2-7	NA